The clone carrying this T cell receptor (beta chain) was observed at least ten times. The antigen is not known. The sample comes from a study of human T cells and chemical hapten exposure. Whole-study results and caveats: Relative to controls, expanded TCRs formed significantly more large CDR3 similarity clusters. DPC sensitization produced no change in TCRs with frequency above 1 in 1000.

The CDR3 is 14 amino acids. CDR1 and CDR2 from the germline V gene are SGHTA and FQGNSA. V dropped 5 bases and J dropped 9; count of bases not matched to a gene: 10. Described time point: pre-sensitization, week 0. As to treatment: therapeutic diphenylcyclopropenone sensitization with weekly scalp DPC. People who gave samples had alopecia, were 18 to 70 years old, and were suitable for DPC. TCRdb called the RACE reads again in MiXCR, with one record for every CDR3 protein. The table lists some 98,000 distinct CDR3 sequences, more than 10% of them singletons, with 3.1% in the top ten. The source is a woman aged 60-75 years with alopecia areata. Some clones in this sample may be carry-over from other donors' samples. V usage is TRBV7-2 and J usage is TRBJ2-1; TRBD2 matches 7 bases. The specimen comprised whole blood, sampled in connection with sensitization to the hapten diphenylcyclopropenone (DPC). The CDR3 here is CASSPSGVPSEQFF. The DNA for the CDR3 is TGTGCCAGCAGCCCAAGCGGGGTTCCGTCTGAGCAGTTCTTC.